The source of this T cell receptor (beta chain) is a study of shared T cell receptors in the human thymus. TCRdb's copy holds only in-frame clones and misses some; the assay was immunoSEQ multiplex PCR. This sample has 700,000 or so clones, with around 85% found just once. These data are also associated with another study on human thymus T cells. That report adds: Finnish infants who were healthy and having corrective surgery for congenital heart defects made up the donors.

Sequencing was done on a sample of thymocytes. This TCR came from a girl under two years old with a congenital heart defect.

This CDR3 is CASSIGASGGHPQETQYF. Here the CDR3 DNA reads TGTGCCAGTAGTATAGGGGCTAGCGGGGGACACCCACAAGAGACCCAGTACTTC. V and J are TRBV19 and TRBJ2-5, with 10 bases lining up with TRBD2. Germline loops: CDR1 LNHDA, CDR2 SQIVND (reference sequence). The CDR3 runs 18 residues. V gave up 1 base and J gave up 2 bases; unmatched junction bases: 10.